The clone carrying this T cell receptor (beta chain) was counted a few times. Its antigen is currently unknown. These data come from a study of T cell repertoires in cytomegalovirus infection. Study details: Peptides in the study included HLA-C-restricted and HLA-B-restricted CMV epitopes. From public TCR beta signatures came an indication of both CMV infection and matching HLA type. General study results and limits: In two of eight donors, the top clonotype was HLA-C-restricted CMV-specific. Public TCR beta family frequency separated CMV-and-HLA carriers, including in an independent cohort.

One entry per CDR3 protein results from TCRdb running MiXCR on the reads. The data show about 350,000 distinct CDR3 sequences, about 34% seen once. This clonotype was obtained from a human donor in good health (CMV status not recorded). Some clones in this sample may be carry-over from other donors' samples. The material was cultured PBMCs, obtained from culture after CMV antigen stimulation.

The CDR3 protein is CSVGQGVYEQYF. The CDR3 DNA reads TGCAGCGTTGGGCAGGGGGTGTACGAGCAGTACTTC. The chain couples TRBV29-1 to TRBJ2-7; 7 nucleotides agree with TRBD1. Germline V gene sequence: CDR1 SQVTM, CDR2 ANQGSEA. Losses at the gene ends were 4 bases for V and 4 bases for J; bases not matched to a gene: 4. This CDR3 contains 12 residues.